This record covers a single TCR beta chain. Trimming removed 4 bases at V and 12 bases at J, with 15 bases between. The CDR3 has 13 residues. Per germline, CDR1 KGHDR and CDR2 SFDVKD. TCRdb passed the 5' RACE reads through MiXCR, listing each CDR3 protein once. In the table there are 450,000 to 650,000 distinct CDR3 sequences, about a sixth of which are singletons. The data belong to a study of T-cell memory formation after mild COVID-19. What was sequenced was PBMCs or a T cell subset sorted from them (not recorded which). The receptor comes from an adult woman who had mild COVID-19 (a few samples of this study predate the infection). Cell type and time point are not known. The chain recombines TRBV24-1 with TRBJ2-4; D gene ambiguous. The CDR3 sequence is CATSDPLGPRQYF. The DNA for the CDR3 is TGTGCCACCAGTGACCCCCTCGGACCTCGTCAGTACTTC.